This passage covers 28 T cell receptor beta chains from one sample sequenced in a study of T cells in Graves' hyperthyroidism and ophthalmopathy. Using RNA transcripts as the source, TCR beta CDR3 regions were amplified. TCR CDR3 underwent first-round RT-PCR with the HTBI primer set. Each CDR3 protein is one row after TCRdb ran MiXCR on the multiplex PCR reads. Seen here are approximately 590,000 distinct CDR3 sequences, roughly 14% observed once, and the top ten hold under 8%. What was sequenced was blood. The receptors originated from a woman aged 25 to 39 with Graves' hyperthyroidism.

This clonotype was picked up many times. The chain recombines TRBV12-3 or TRBV12-4 with TRBJ2-1, with 7 bases matching TRBD2. Trimming at V came to 7 bases and at J to 5 bases, leaving 5 bases not matched to a gene. The CDR3 extends over 13 amino acids. DNA of the CDR3: TGTGCCAGCATGGGGGGGGGGAACAATGAGCAGTTCTTC. As protein: CASMGGGNNEQFF.

J is TRBJ2-1 and V is TRBV15; 7 bases align to TRBD1. Germline lookup yields CDR1 LNHNV and CDR2 YYDKDF (reference sequence). The junction had 3 bases not matched to a gene; V was cut back by 1 base and J by 6 bases. This CDR3 is built from 14 residues. The CDR3 DNA reads as TGTGCCACCAGCAGAGTGGCAGGGGGCAATGAGCAGTTCTTC. The encoded protein is CATSRVAGGNEQFF.

This clonotype was observed a single time. The chain couples TRBV20-1 to TRBJ2-3; 12 bases align to TRBD2. Trimming at V came to 1 base and at J to 6 bases, leaving 5 bases not matched to a gene. This CDR3 is 15 amino acids long. CDR1 is DFQATT and CDR2 is SNEGSKA in the germline V gene (reference sequence). CDR3 nucleotide sequence: TGCAGTGCTAGAGGTCCTAGCGGGAGGGTGGATACGCAGTATTTT. Translated: CSARGPSGRVDTQYF.

This clonotype appeared a single time. The chain recombines TRBV6-5 with TRBJ1-4, with 7 bases matching TRBD1. The germline gives CDR1 MNHEY, CDR2 SVGAGI. Trimming at V came to 2 bases and at J to 5 bases, leaving 5 bases not matched to a gene. This CDR3 has 15 residues. CDR3 nucleotides: TGTGCCAGCAGTTACCTTGGACAGGTGAATGAAAAACTGTTTTTT. Translating it yields CASSYLGQVNEKLFF.

This sequence joins TRBV24-1 and TRBJ2-5; D gene uncertain. Germline CDR1 reads KGHDR; CDR2 reads SFDVKD. V dropped 0 bases and J dropped 7 bases, with 8 bases sitting between them. The CDR3 runs to 13 residues. The chain's CDR3 is CATSDLPLGTQYF. CDR3 nucleotides: TGTGCCACCAGTGATTTGCCCCTGGGGACCCAGTACTTC.

This chain uses TRBV20-1 with TRBJ2-7; D is unresolved. Trimming left V 1 base short and J 3 bases short, with 10 bases between. The CDR3 contains 13 residues. CDR1 and CDR2 (germline): DFQATT, SNEGSKA (reference sequence). CDR3 sequence: CSARVETLYEQYF. CDR3 nucleotides: TGCAGTGCTAGAGTTGAGACCCTCTACGAGCAGTACTTC.

A remark on this clonotype: A much more abundant neighbour one base away suggests this may be a read error. The chain employs TRBV27 and TRBJ2-3, with TRBD2 identical over 7 bases. CDR3 length: 15 amino acids. Germline V lookup: CDR1 MNHEY, CDR2 SMNVEV (reference sequence). The ends lost 5 bases at V and 1 base at J; junction bases unmatched: 6. The CDR3 nucleotides read TGTGCCAGCAGTGGGGGGGGGTCCGGCACAGATACGCAGTATTTT. It encodes CASSGGGSGTDTQYF.

This clonotype was detected many times. This sequence joins TRBV28 and TRBJ2-5; 9 bases map to TRBD1. There are 15 residues in the CDR3. Germline V lookup: CDR1 MDHEN, CDR2 SYDVKM. Losses at the gene ends were 3 bases for V and 3 bases for J; bases not matched to a gene: 5. The chain's CDR3 is CASSFWTGVEETQYF. The CDR3 DNA is TGTGCCAGCAGTTTTTGGACAGGGGTCGAAGAGACCCAGTACTTC.

There are many counts of this clonotype. The V gene is TRBV7-2, the J gene TRBJ1-6; D is perhaps TRBD1 (5 bases). The CDR3 runs to 14 residues. Per the germline V gene, CDR1 is SGHTA and CDR2 is FQGNSA. Trimming stripped 0 bases from V and 13 bases from J, with 13 bases between. The CDR3 sequence is CASSLAAAGSPLHF. The CDR3 DNA reads TGTGCCAGCAGCTTAGCGGCAGCAGGGTCGCCCCTCCACTTT.

This clonotype was counted many times. This chain uses TRBV6-2 or TRBV6-3 with TRBJ1-1; possibly TRBD1 for D (5 bases). The CDR3 extends over 13 amino acids. Germline lookup yields CDR1 MNHEY and CDR2 SVGEGT. Trimming took off 8 bases at V and 1 base at J, with 11 bases between the two ends. This CDR3 reads CASLGHPNTEAFF. The DNA of the CDR3 is TGTGCCAGCCTCGGACACCCGAACACTGAAGCTTTCTTT.

This clonotype showed up many times. V gene TRBV3-1 combines with J gene TRBJ1-2; D remains ambiguous. CDR3 size: 15 residues. The V end lost 1 base, the J end lost 1 base, and 10 bases lay between the germline ends. Germline V gene sequence: CDR1 LGHDT, CDR2 YNNKEL (reference sequence). The CDR3: CASSQAGLDNYGYTF. As DNA, the CDR3 is TGTGCCAGCAGCCAAGCCGGGTTGGATAACTATGGCTACACCTTC.

This clonotype was observed a few times. This chain links TRBV20-1 with TRBJ2-7, with D possibly called TRBD1 or TRBD2 (5 bases each). The V gene lost 6 bases and the J gene lost 3 bases, with 18 bases spanning the gap. Germline V lookup: CDR1 DFQATT, CDR2 SNEGSKA (reference sequence). This CDR3 region has 14 residues. The CDR3 loop reads CSAPLGTELYEQYF. For the CDR3, the DNA is TGCAGTGCGCCTCTCGGGACGGAACTCTACGAGCAGTACTTC.

This clonotype occurred a few times. The chain uses TRBV20-1 and TRBJ1-5; D ambiguous. The CDR3 has 13 residues. The V end lost 6 bases, the J end lost 4 bases, and 13 bases lay between the germline ends. CDR1 is DFQATT, CDR2 SNEGSKA, per germline (reference sequence). The CDR3 bases are TGCAGTGCCAATCGGCAGACAAATCAGCCCCAGCATTTT. It yields the protein CSANRQTNQPQHF.

The chain is built from TRBV20-1 and TRBJ2-1; TRBD2 aligns across 11 bases. This CDR3 region has 15 residues. V lost 5 bases, J lost 10 bases, and 13 bases stayed unmatched. Germline assignment: CDR1 DFQATT and CDR2 SNEGSKA (reference sequence). CDR3 sequence: CSAPKTSGKTPEQFF. The CDR3 DNA reads TGCAGTGCTCCTAAGACTAGCGGGAAGACTCCCGAGCAGTTCTTC.

This clonotype was observed many times. The rearrangement joins TRBV20-1 to TRBJ2-5; TRBD2 aligns across 10 bases. The CDR3 spans 14 residues. The trim removed 4 bases at V and 1 base at J, leaving 3 bases unmatched. CDR1 and CDR2 (germline): DFQATT, SNEGSKA (reference sequence). In DNA form, the CDR3 reads TGCAGTGCTACCCTAGCGGGAGCCCAAGAGACCCAGTACTTC. Residues: CSATLAGAQETQYF.

Ten or more counts support this clonotype. The chain combines TRBV28 with TRBJ1-1; D possibly corresponds to TRBD1 (5 bases). This CDR3 spans 16 amino acids. V was cut by 4 bases and J by 1 base, with 16 bases left in between. Germline V lookup: CDR1 MDHEN, CDR2 SYDVKM. CDR3 region: CASSSLTGWGNTEAFF. The CDR3 DNA is TGTGCCAGCAGTTCGCTAACAGGTTGGGGGAACACTGAAGCTTTCTTT.

This rearrangement joins TRBV6-1 to TRBJ2-1; TRBD2 matches 12 bases. The V and J ends lost 6 bases and 4 bases, in that order; junction bases with no gene match: 4. Germline CDR1 and CDR2: MNHNS and SASEGT. The CDR3 is 15 amino acids. The CDR3 region has the DNA TGTGCCAGCAGAGCTAGCGGGGGGGAGTACAATGAGCAGTTCTTC. Translating gives CASRASGGEYNEQFF.

This sequence joins TRBV10-3 and TRBJ2-7, with D possibly matching TRBD1 (6 bases). The V and J ends lost 3 bases and 2 bases respectively, with 17 bases between them. Germline lookup yields CDR1 ENHRY and CDR2 SYGVKD. This CDR3 spans 16 amino acids. The CDR3 DNA sequence: TGTGCCATCAGTGATCTAACCCGGGACATCCCCTACGAGCAGTACTTC. Amino acids: CAISDLTRDIPYEQYF.

This clonotype was observed a few times. The chain couples TRBV19 to TRBJ2-7; 9 bases are a match to TRBD1. CDR3 length equals 14 residues. V lost 4 bases, J lost 3 bases, and 4 bases stayed unmatched. CDR1 LNHDA and CDR2 SQIVND come from the germline V gene (reference sequence). In DNA, the CDR3 is TGTGCCAGTAGTACCGGGACAGGGCGCTACGAGCAGTACTTC. It encodes CASSTGTGRYEQYF.

Concerning this clonotype itself: A much larger clone lies a single base off, so this may be a read error. J is TRBJ2-1 and V is TRBV11-3; no firm D call. V gave up 4 bases and J gave up 6 bases, with 16 bases separating them. The CDR3 sequence is 15 residues long. CDR1 and CDR2 (germline): SGHNT, YENEEA. The CDR3 coding sequence is TGTGCCAGCAGCTCAGATAGGGCGCCCGGCAATGAGCAGTTCTTC. Protein: CASSSDRAPGNEQFF.

This clonotype was found a few times. A much larger clone sits a single nucleotide away, making a read error possible. The rearrangement joins TRBV11-2 to TRBJ1-1; 11 positions match TRBD1. This CDR3 is built from 14 residues. Per the germline V gene, CDR1 is SGHAT and CDR2 is FQNNGV. The junction had 4 bases not matched to a gene; V was cut back by 5 bases and J by 5 bases. CDR3: CASSPDRGPTEAFF. For the CDR3, the DNA is TGTGCCAGCAGCCCGGACAGGGGGCCTACTGAAGCTTTCTTT. Drawing the rest from reference TRBV11-2 and TRBJ1-1, the complete variable domain is EAGVAQSPRYKIIEKRQSVAFWCNPISGHATLYWYQQILGQGPKLLIQFQNNGVVDDSQLPKDRFSAERLKGVDSTLKIQPAKLEDSAVYLCASSPDRGPTEAFFGQGTRLTVV.

There are many counts of this clonotype. This chain links TRBV27 with TRBJ1-2; no reliable D call. V gave up 3 bases and J gave up 4 bases, with 9 bases separating them. The germline V gene encodes CDR1 MNHEY and CDR2 SMNVEV (reference sequence). The CDR3 extends over 13 amino acids. The CDR3 sequence is CASSLLGIYGYTF. The CDR3 bases are TGTGCCAGCAGTTTGTTGGGCATCTATGGCTACACCTTC.

The chain combines TRBV20-1 with TRBJ1-6, with D possibly TRBD1 on 5 matching bases. Looked up from germline, CDR1 is DFQATT and CDR2 is SNEGSKA (reference sequence). CDR3 length: 15 residues. Trimming removed 1 base from V and 8 bases from J, with 15 bases in between. The CDR3 DNA reads as TGCAGTGCTAGAGCGGCCGGACAACCTTATTCACCCCTCCACTTT. Its translation is CSARAAGQPYSPLHF.

The count of this clonotype is one. The chain combines TRBV7-3 with TRBJ2-1, with 9 bases fitting TRBD2. Trimming removed 3 bases from V and 8 bases from J; junction bases left unmatched: 5. The CDR3 is made up of 14 amino acids. CDR1 and CDR2 (germline): SGHTA, FQGTGA. The CDR3 is CASSFGTSLDEQFF. The CDR3 coding sequence is TGTGCCAGCAGCTTTGGGACTAGCCTCGATGAGCAGTTCTTC.

Many counts were recorded for this clonotype. This chain connects TRBV7-3 to TRBJ2-7; 11 positions agree with TRBD2. Looked up from germline, CDR1 is SGHTA and CDR2 is FQGTGA. J was trimmed by 6 bases and V by 5 bases; bases with no gene match: 9. The CDR3 length is 15 residues. The CDR3 bases are TGTGCCAGCAGCCCCACTAGCGGGAGTTTCTCCGAGCAGTACTTC. Its protein is CASSPTSGSFSEQYF.

At least ten counts were recorded for this clonotype. The chain links TRBV5-1 to TRBJ1-4, with 8 bases that match TRBD1. Germline V lookup: CDR1 SGHRS, CDR2 YFSETQ. The J segment lost 1 base and the V segment lost 1 base, leaving 0 bases of the junction unmatched. This CDR3 comprises 15 residues. The CDR3 loop is CASSLTGGTNEKLFF. In DNA form, the CDR3 reads TGCGCCAGCAGCTTGACAGGGGGAACTAATGAAAAACTGTTTTTT.

This clonotype was found a few times. The chain couples TRBV7-2 to TRBJ2-4, with no clear D. The CDR3 loop spans 16 amino acids. Germline V CDR1 and CDR2: SGHTA, FQGNSA. V was clipped by 4 bases and J by 0 bases, with 13 bases between them. The CDR3 DNA reads TGTGCCAGCAGCTCGGACCGCCATCGAGCCAAAAACATTCAGTACTTC. Protein sequence: CASSSDRHRAKNIQYF.

The chain combines TRBV4-1 with TRBJ2-1; TRBD2 matches 7 bases. The CDR3 covers 16 residues. The V gene end was trimmed by 1 base and the J gene end by 2 bases; junction bases not matched to a gene: 5. Germline V gene data show CDR1 as MGHRA and CDR2 as YSYEKL. As DNA, the CDR3 is TGCGCCAGCAGCCAAGGGGGAGGGCTTACCTACAATGAGCAGTTCTTC. Translating gives CASSQGGGLTYNEQFF.